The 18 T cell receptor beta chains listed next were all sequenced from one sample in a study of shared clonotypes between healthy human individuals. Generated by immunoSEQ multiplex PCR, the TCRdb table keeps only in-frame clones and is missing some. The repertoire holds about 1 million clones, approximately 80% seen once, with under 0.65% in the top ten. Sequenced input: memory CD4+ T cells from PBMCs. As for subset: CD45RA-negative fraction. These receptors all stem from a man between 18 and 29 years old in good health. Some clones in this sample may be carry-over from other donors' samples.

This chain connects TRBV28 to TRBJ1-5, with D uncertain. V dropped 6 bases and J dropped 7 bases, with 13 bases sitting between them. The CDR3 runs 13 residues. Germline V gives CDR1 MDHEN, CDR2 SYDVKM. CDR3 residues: CASRTSRSQPQHF. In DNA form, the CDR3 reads TGTGCCAGCAGAACTAGTAGGTCACAGCCCCAGCATTTT.

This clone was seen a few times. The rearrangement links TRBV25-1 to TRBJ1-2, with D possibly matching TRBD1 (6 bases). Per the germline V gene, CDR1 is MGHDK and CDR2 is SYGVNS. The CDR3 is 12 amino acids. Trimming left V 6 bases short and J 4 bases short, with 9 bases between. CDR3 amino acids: CASRDSFYGYTF. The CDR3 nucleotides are TGTGCCAGCAGGGACAGCTTCTATGGCTACACCTTC.

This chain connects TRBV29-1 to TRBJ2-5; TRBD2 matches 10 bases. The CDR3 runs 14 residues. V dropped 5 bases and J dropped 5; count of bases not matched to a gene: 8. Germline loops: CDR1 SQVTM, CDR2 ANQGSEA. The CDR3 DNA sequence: TGCAGCGTTTCCAAGCGGGAGGGGCGCGAGACCCAGTACTTC. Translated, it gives CSVSKREGRETQYF.

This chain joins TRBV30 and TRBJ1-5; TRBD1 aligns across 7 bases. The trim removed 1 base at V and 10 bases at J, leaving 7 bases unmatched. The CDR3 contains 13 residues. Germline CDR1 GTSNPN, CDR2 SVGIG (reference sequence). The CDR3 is CAWSADREYPQHF. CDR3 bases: TGTGCCTGGAGTGCTGACAGGGAGTACCCCCAGCATTTT.

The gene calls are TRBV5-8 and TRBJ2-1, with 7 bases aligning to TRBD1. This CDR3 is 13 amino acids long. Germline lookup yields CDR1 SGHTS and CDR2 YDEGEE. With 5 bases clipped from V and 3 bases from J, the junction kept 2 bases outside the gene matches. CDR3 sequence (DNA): TGTGCCAGCAGTCGGGACAGCTACAATGAGCAGTTCTTC. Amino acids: CASSRDSYNEQFF.

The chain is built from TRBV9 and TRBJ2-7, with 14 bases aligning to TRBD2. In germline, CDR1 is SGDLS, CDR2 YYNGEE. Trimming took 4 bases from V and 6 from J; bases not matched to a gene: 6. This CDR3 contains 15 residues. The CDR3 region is CASSPMGLAGVEQYF. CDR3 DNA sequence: TGTGCCAGCAGCCCGATGGGACTAGCGGGAGTCGAGCAGTACTTC.

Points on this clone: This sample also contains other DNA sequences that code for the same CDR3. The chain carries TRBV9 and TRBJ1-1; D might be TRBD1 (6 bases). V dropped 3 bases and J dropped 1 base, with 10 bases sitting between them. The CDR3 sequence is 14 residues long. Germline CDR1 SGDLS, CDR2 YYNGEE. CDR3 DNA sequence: TGTGCCAGCAGCGGCGGGACACCGAACACTGAAGCTTTCTTT. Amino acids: CASSGGTPNTEAFF.

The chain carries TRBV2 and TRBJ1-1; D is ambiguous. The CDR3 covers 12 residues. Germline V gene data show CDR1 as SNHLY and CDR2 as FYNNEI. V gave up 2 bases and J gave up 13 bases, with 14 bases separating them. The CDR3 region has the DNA TGTGCCAGCAGTGAAAGGCAGACCGAGGGTTTCTTT. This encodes CASSERQTEGFF.

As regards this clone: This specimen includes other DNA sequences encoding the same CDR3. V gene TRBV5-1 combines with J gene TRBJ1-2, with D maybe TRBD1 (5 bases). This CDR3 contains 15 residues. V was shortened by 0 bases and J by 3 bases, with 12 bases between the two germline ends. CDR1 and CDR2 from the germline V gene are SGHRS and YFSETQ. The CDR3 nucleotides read TGCGCCAGCAGCTTGGGTATAGACAGAGACTATGGCTACACCTTC. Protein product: CASSLGIDRDYGYTF.

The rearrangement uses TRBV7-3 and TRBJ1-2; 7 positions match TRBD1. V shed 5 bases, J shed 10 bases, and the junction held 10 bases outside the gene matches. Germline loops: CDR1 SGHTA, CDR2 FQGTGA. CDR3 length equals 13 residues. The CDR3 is CASSPSPTGIYTF. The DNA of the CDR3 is TGTGCCAGCAGCCCCAGCCCGACAGGGATCTACACCTTC.

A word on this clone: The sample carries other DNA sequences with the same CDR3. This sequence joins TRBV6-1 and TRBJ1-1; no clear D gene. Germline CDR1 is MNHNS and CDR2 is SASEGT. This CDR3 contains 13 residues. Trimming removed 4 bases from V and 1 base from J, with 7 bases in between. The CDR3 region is CASSVGGNTEAFF. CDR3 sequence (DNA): TGTGCCAGCAGTGTGGGTGGGAACACTGAAGCTTTCTTT.

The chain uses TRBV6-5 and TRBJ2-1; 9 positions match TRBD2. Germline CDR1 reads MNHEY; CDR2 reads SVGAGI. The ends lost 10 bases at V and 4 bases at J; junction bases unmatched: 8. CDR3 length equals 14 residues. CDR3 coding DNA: TGTGCCACACGGCCGGGACTAGCTTACAATGAGCAGTTCTTC. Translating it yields CATRPGLAYNEQFF.

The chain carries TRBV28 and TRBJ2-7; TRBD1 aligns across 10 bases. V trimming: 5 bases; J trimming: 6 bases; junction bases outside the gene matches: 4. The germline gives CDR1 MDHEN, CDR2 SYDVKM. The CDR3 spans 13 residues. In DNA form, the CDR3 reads TGTGCCAGCAGTACCGGGACAGGGGTCGAGCAGTACTTC. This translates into CASSTGTGVEQYF.

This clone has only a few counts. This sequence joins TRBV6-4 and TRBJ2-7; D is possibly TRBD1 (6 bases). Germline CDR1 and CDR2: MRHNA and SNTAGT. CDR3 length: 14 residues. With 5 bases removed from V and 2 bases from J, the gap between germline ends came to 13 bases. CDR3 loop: CASSPAAGAYEQYF. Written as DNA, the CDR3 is TGTGCCAGCAGTCCAGCGGCAGGGGCCTACGAGCAGTACTTC.

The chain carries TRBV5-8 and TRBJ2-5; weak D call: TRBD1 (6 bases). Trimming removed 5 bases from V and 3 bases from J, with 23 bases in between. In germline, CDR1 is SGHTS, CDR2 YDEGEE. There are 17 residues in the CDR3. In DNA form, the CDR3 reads TGTGCCAGCAGGTCAGGGGCTAGTGCGCTGGGGAAAGAGACCCAGTACTTC. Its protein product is CASRSGASALGKETQYF.

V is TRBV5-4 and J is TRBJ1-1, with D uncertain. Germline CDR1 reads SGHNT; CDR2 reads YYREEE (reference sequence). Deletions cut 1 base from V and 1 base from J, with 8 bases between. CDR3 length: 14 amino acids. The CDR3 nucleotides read TGTGCCAGCAGCTTGCTGGCAGGGAACACTGAAGCTTTCTTT. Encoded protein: CASSLLAGNTEAFF.

The DNA for the CDR3 is TGTGCCAGCAGCTTAGGACTAGCGGCAATCAATGAGCAGTTCTTC. As protein: CASSLGLAAINEQFF. This chain joins TRBV7-3 and TRBJ2-1; 10 nucleotides agree with TRBD2. Germline loops: CDR1 SGHTA, CDR2 FQGTGA. There are 15 residues in the CDR3. The J segment lost 6 bases and the V segment lost 2 bases, leaving 4 bases of the junction unmatched.

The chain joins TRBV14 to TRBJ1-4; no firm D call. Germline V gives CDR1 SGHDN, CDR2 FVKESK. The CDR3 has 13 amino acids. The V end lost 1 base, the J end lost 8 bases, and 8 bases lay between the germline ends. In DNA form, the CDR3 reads TGTGCCAGCAGCCAAGCAAGATCGGAAAAACTGTTTTTT. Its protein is CASSQARSEKLFF.